This TCR beta chain was recovered during a study of cytomegalovirus exposure and HLA in healthy donors. Broader study findings: According to the study, about 180 TCR beta chains were cytomegalovirus-associated. Usually a TCR sequence was rare, but some public TCRs were found in many donors.

The PCR was carried out with 60 Vbeta primers and 13 Jbeta primers. Here immunoSEQ multiplex PCR was the method, and the copy in TCRdb shows in-frame clones only, minus some. This repertoire shows approximately 180,000 clones, 77% found once; its top ten account for about 1.5%. Comment on this clone: Its specificity is not known.

Sequenced: PBMCs. The sequence derives from a woman aged 25 to 45 in good health and CMV-seropositive.

The CDR3, as DNA: TGTGCCAGCAGTTTATTCGACAGGACCCTCTATGGCTACACCTTC. As protein: CASSLFDRTLYGYTF. This chain joins TRBV28 and TRBJ1-2; D might be TRBD1 (6 bases). V lost 1 base to trimming and J lost 4 bases, with 13 bases between them. CDR1 is MDHEN, CDR2 SYDVKM, per germline. The CDR3 extends over 15 amino acids.